A single sample gave rise to the 5 T cell receptor beta chains below, sequenced in a study of blood T cell repertoires in COVID-19. Sequencing was performed with immunoSEQ multiplex PCR; in TCRdb, only in-frame clones are kept and a portion is missing. The table has around 250,000 clones, roughly 88% seen once. The specimen sequenced was peripheral blood. Source of these receptors: a man aged 80 or over with acute or convalescent COVID-19.

This chain connects TRBV29-1 to TRBJ1-1; TRBD1 is a possible D gene (5 bases). V was trimmed by 4 bases and J by 0 bases, leaving 6 bases between them. Per germline, CDR1 SQVTM and CDR2 ANQGSEA. The CDR3 contains 12 residues. The CDR3 loop is CSVGQMNTEAFF. As DNA, the CDR3 is TGCAGCGTTGGACAGATGAACACTGAAGCTTTCTTT. Drawing the rest from reference TRBV29-1 and TRBJ1-1, the complete variable domain is SAVISQKPSRDICQRGTSLTIQCQVDSQVTMMFWYRQQPGQSLTLIATANQGSEATYESGFVIDKFPISRPNLTFSTLTVSNMSPEDSSIYLCSVGQMNTEAFFGQGTRLTVV.

V usage is TRBV19 and J usage is TRBJ2-7; D is undetermined. V lost 6 bases to trimming and J lost 3 bases, with 3 bases between them. The CDR3 runs 10 residues. Germline CDR1 LNHDA, CDR2 SQIVND (reference sequence). The CDR3 here is CASSHYEQYF. The CDR3 DNA is TGTGCCAGTAGCCACTACGAGCAGTACTTC.

The chain combines TRBV7-8 with TRBJ1-2, with 10 nucleotides matching TRBD1. CDR1 and CDR2 (germline): SGHVS, FQNEAQ. V shed 0 bases, J shed 4 bases, and the junction held 8 bases outside the gene matches. The CDR3 is 17 amino acids. For the CDR3, the DNA is TGTGCCAGCAGCTTAGCCGCACGACAGGGGGCCGGCTATGGCTACACCTTC. Its translation: CASSLAARQGAGYGYTF.

This clone was recorded once. J is TRBJ2-5 and V is TRBV5-1; 13 positions match TRBD2. Germline trimming cut 0 bases from V and 2 bases from J; bases unmatched to any gene: 1. The CDR3 covers 16 residues. Germline V gene sequence: CDR1 SGHRS, CDR2 YFSETQ. CDR3: CASSLGLAGGQETQYF. The DNA of the CDR3 is TGCGCCAGCAGCTTGGGACTAGCGGGAGGTCAAGAGACCCAGTACTTC.

This clone was detected a few times. The chain joins TRBV6-6 to TRBJ2-5; the D is unclear. This CDR3 is 10 amino acids long. In germline, CDR1 is MNHNY, CDR2 SVGAGI (reference sequence). The ends were cut back, 6 bases at V and 5 bases at J, with 4 bases in the middle. DNA for the CDR3: TGTGCCAGCAGGCGCGAGACCCAGTACTTC. It specifies CASRRETQYF.